This T cell receptor (beta chain) was observed in a study of neoadjuvant anti-PD-1 for oral cavity cancer. Study information: Non-progressing patients received a fourth nivolumab dose near day 43, then surgery on days 50-56.

TCRdb's table, derived via immunoSEQ multiplex PCR, lists solely in-frame clones and lacks some. The sample yields approximately 17,000 clones, 50% to 65% seen once. In its sample, this clone was seen a few times. Germline V gene sequence: CDR1 MNHEY, CDR2 SMNVEV (reference sequence). Trimming pared 2 bases from V and 2 bases from J, leaving 0 bases between. The CDR3 has 12 residues. The chain employs TRBV27 and TRBJ2-2; D gene unclear. The receptor was isolated from a person aged 40 to 85 with oral cavity squamous cell carcinoma. The sample here was PBMCs, taken before nivolumab (anti-PD-1) treatment. CDR3 nucleotide sequence: TGTGCCAGCAGTTTAAACACCGGGGAGCTGTTTTTT. Protein sequence: CASSLNTGELFF.